This entry is about one TCR beta chain. The antigen this receptor binds is unknown. Base qualities are not provided; no much larger clone lies one nucleotide away. Focal radiation therapy combined with CTLA-4 blockade (ipilimumab) was tested in patients with chemo-refractory metastatic non-small-cell lung cancer. Library preparation was by the immunoSEQ multiplex PCR assay. TCRdb retrieved this table from immuneACCESS and kept in-frame rearrangements only. Not all clones are present; in checked studies, unresolved V genes account for under half, and no reason is known for the remainder. This sample holds about 33,000 clones; 80% to 90% were observed only once. Clones ranked in the top ten supply 20% to 25% of the sample. The data stem from a study of radiotherapy plus CTLA-4 blockade in lung cancer (dated by TCRdb to between 2017 and 2018). As for the study more broadly: Among enrolled patients, approximately 17% had an objective response and about 30% reached disease control.

Overall study results and their limits: Early dynamic changes in blood T cell clones, together with increased serum interferon-beta after radiation, were reported as the strongest predictors of response. After treatment with radiotherapy and ipilimumab, TCR clones that originated in tumors expanded in peripheral blood.

CDR1 is given as SGHRS and CDR2 as YFSETQ, both from the germline V gene. From V the trimming removes 0 bases and from J it removes 2 bases, while the gene matches leave 6 bases of the junction unaccounted for. The CDR3 starts with the cysteine, ends with the phenylalanine, and has 16 residues. The CDR3 DNA has 48 bases and is translated from base 1. The receptor comes from a human donor with non-small cell lung cancer that progressed on radiotherapy plus ipilimumab. The V gene is TRBV5-1 and the J gene is TRBJ2-3, with 7 middle bases fitting TRBD2. The specimen comprised peripheral blood, sampled from a patient treated with radiotherapy plus ipilimumab. The DNA sequence reads TGCGCCAGCAGCTTGGAGACGGGGGGTCTCACAGATACGCAGTATTTT. Translation gives CASSLETGGLTDTQYF.